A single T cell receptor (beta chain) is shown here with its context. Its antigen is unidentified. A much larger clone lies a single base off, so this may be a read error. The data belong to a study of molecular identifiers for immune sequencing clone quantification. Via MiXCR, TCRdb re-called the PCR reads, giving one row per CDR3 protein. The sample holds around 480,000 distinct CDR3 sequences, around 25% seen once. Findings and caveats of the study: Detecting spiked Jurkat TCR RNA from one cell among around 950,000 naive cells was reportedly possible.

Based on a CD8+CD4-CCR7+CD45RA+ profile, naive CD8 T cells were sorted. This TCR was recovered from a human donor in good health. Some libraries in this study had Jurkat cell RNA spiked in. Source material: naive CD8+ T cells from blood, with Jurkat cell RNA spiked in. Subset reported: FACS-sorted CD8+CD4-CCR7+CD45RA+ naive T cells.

For the CDR3, the DNA is TGTGCCAGCAGCCCAACCCGACTAGCGAACTCCTACGCGCAGTACTTC. It codes for CASSPTRLANSYAQYF. The V call is TRBV7-2, the J call TRBJ2-7, with 8 nucleotides matching TRBD2. Germline lookup yields CDR1 SGHTA and CDR2 FQGNSA. CDR3 length: 16 residues.